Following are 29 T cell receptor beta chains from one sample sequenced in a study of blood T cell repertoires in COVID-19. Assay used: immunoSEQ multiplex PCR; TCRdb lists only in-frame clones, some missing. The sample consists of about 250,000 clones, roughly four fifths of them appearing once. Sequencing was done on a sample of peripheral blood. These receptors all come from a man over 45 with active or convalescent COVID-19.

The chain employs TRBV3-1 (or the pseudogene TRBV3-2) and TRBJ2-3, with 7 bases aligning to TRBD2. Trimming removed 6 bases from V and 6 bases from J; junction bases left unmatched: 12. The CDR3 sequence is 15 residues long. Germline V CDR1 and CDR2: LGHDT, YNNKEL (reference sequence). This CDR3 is CASRASGFPADTQYF. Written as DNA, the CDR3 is TGTGCCAGCAGGGCTAGCGGTTTTCCCGCGGATACGCAGTATTTT.

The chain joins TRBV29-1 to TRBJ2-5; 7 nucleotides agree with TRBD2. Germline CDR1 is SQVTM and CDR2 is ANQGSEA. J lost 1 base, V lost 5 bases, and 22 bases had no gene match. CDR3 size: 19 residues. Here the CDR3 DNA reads TGCAGCGTTAAACTAAGGACGGCCCGAAGCGGGGAGCCCCAAGAGACCCAGTACTTC. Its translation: CSVKLRTARSGEPQETQYF.

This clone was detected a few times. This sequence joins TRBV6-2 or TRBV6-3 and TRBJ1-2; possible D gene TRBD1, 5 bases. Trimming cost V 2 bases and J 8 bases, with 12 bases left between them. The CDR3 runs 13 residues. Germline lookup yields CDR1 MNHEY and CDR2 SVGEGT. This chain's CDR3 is CASSYGRGRGYTF. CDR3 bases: TGTGCCAGCAGTTACGGAAGGGGTCGGGGCTACACCTTC.

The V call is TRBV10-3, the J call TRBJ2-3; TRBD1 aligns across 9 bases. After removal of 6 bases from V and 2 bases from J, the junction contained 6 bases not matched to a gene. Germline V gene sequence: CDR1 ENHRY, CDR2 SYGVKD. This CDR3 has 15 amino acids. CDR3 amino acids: CAISSGTGSTDTQYF. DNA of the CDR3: TGTGCCATCAGCTCCGGGACAGGGTCCACAGATACGCAGTATTTT.

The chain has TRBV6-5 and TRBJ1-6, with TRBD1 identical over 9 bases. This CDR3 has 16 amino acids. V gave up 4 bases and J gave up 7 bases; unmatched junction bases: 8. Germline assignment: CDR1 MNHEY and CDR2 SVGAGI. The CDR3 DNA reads TGTGCCAGCAGTTTATCGGGACAGGGTGAGAATTCACCCCTCCACTTT. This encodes CASSLSGQGENSPLHF.

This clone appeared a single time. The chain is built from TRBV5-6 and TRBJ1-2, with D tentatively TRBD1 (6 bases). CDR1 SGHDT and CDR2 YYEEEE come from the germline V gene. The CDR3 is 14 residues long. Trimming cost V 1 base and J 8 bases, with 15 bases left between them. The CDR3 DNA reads TGTGCCAGCAGCTTGAGCGAAAGGGGGTACGGCTACACCTTC. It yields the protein CASSLSERGYGYTF.

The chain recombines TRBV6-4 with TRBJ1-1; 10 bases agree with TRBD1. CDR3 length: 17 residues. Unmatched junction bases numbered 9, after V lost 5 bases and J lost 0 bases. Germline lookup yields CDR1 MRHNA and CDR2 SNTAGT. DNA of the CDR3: TGTGCCAGCAGTCCTCGGACAGGGGGTCCCATGAACACTGAAGCTTTCTTT. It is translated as CASSPRTGGPMNTEAFF.

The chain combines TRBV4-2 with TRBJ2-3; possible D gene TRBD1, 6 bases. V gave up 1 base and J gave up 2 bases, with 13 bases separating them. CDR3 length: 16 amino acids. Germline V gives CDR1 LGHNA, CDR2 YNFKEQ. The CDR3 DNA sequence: TGTGCCAGCAGCCAAGGGCCGGGACAACCCACAGATACGCAGTATTTT. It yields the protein CASSQGPGQPTDTQYF.

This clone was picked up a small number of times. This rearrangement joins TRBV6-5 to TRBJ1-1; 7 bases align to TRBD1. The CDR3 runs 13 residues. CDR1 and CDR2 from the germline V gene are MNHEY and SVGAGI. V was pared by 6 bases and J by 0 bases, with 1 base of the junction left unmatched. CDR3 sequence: CASRQGMNTEAFF. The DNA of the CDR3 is TGTGCCAGCAGACAGGGGATGAACACTGAAGCTTTCTTT.

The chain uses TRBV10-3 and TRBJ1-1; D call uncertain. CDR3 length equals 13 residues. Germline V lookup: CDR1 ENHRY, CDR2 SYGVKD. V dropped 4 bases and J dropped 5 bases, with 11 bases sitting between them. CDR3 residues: CAISATEVTEAFF. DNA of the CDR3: TGTGCCATCAGTGCGACGGAGGTGACTGAAGCTTTCTTT.

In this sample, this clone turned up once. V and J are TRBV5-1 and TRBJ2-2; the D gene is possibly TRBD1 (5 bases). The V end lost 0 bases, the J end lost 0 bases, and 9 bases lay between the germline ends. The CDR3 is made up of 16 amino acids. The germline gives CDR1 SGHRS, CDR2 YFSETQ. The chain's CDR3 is CASSLEATANTGELFF. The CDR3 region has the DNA TGCGCCAGCAGCTTGGAAGCGACAGCGAACACCGGGGAGCTGTTTTTT.

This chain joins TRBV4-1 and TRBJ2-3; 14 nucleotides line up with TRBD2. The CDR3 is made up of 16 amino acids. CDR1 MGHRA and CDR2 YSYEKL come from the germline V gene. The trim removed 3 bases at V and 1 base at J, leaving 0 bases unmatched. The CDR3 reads CASSQGLAGGTDTQYF. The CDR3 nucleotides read TGCGCCAGCAGCCAGGGACTAGCGGGGGGCACAGATACGCAGTATTTT.

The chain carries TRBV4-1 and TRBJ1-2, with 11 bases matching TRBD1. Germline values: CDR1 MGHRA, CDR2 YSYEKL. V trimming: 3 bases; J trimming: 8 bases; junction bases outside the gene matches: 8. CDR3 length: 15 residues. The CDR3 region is CASSHPGQGARGYTF. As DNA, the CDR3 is TGCGCCAGCAGCCACCCTGGACAGGGGGCTAGGGGCTACACCTTC.

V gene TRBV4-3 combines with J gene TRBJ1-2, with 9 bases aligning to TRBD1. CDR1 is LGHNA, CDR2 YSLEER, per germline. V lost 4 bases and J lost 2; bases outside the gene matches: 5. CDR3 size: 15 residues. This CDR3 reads CASSRGQGINYGYTF. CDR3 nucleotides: TGCGCCAGCAGCCGAGGACAGGGGATCAACTATGGCTACACCTTC.

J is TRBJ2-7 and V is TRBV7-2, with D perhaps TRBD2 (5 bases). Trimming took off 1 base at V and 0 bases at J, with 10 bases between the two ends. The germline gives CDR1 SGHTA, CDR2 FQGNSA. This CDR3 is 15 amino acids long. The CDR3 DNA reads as TGTGCCAGCAGCTTAGTATCGGGGTTCTCCTACGAGCAGTACTTC. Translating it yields CASSLVSGFSYEQYF.

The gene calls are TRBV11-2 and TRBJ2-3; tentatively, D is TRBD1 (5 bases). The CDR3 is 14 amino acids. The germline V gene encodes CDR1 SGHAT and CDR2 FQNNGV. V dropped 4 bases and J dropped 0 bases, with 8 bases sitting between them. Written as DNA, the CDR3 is TGTGCCAGCAGCTGGGGCCCTAGCACAGATACGCAGTATTTT. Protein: CASSWGPSTDTQYF.

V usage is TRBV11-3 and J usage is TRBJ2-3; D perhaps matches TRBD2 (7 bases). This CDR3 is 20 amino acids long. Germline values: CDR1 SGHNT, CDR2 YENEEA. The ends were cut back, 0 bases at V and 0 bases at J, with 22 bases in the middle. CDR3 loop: CASSLDPLLGGGTSTDTQYF. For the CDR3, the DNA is TGTGCCAGCAGCTTAGACCCGCTGCTAGGGGGGGGGACTAGCACAGATACGCAGTATTTT.

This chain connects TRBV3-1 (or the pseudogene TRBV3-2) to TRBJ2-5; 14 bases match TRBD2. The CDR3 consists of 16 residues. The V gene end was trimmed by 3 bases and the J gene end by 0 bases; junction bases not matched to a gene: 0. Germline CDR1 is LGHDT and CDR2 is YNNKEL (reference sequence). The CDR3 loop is CASSQGLAGDQETQYF. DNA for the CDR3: TGTGCCAGCAGCCAGGGACTAGCGGGGGACCAAGAGACCCAGTACTTC.

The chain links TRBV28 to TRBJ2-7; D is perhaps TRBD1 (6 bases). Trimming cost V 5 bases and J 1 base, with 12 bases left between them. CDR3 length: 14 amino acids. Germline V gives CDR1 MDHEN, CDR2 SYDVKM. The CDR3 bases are TGTGCCAGCAGTCGTAGAACAGGGTCCTACGAGCAGTACTTC. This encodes CASSRRTGSYEQYF.

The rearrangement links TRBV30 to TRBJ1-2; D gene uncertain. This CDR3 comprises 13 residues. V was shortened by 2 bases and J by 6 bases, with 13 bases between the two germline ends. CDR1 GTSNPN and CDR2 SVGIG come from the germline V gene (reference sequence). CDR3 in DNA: TGTGCCTGGAGTTTTCAGATGAGGCATGGCTACACCTTC. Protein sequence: CAWSFQMRHGYTF. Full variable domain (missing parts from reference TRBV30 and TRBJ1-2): SQTIHQWPATLVQPVGSPLSLECTVEGTSNPNLYWYRQAAGRGLQLLFYSVGIGQISSEVPQNLSASRPQDRQFILSSKKLLLSDSGFYLCAWSFQMRHGYTFGSGTRLTVV.

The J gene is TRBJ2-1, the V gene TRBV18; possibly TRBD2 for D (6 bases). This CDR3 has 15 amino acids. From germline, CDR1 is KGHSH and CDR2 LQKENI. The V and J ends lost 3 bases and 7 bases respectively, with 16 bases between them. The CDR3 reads CASSPRGSGLNEQFF. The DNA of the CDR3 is TGTGCCAGCTCACCGCGGGGCAGCGGGTTGAATGAGCAGTTCTTC.

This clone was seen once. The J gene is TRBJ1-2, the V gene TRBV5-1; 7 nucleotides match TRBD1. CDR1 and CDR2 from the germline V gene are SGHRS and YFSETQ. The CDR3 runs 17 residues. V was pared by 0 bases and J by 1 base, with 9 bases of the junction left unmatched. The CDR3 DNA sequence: TGCGCCAGCAGCTTGGCCGCCGGGACAGACCTTAACTATGGCTACACCTTC. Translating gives CASSLAAGTDLNYGYTF.

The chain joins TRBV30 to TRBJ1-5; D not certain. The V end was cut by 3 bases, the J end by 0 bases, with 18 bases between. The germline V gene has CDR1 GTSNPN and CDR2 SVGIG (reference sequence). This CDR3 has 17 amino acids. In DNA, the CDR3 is TGTGCCTGGAGGGGCTTGAGGGCGATTTATAGCAATCAGCCCCAGCATTTT. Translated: CAWRGLRAIYSNQPQHF.

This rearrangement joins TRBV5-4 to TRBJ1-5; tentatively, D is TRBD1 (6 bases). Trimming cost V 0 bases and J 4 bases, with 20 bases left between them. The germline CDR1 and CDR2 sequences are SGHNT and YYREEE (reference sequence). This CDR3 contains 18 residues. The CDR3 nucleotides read TGTGCCAGCAGCTTGGGGGACATGGGGGAAGCCAGTAATCAGCCCCAGCATTTT. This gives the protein CASSLGDMGEASNQPQHF.

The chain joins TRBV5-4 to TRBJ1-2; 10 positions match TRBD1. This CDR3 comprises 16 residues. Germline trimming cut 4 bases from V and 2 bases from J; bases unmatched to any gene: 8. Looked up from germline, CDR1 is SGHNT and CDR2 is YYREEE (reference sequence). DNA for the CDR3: TGTGCCAGCAGCGTCTCCGGGACAGGGGCGAACTATGGCTACACCTTC. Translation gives CASSVSGTGANYGYTF.

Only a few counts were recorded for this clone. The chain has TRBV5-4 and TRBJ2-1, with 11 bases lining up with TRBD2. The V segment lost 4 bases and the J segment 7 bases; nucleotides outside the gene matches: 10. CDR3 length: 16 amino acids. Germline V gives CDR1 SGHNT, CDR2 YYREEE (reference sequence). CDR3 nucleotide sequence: TGTGCCAGCAGCCCCGAGCTAGCGGGGGGCTCAAATGAGCAGTTCTTC. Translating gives CASSPELAGGSNEQFF.

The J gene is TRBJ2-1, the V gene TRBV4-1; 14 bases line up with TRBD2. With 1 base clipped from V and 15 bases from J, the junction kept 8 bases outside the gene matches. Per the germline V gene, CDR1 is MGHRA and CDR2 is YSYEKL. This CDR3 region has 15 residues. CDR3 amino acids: CASSQVGTSGGQGFF. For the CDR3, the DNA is TGCGCCAGCAGCCAAGTTGGGACTAGCGGGGGCCAGGGGTTCTTC.

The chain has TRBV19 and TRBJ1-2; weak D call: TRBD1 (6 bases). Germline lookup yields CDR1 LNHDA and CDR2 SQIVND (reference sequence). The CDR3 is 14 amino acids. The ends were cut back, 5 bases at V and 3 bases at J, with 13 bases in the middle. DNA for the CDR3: TGTGCCAGTAGTTCTGCGGACAGATACTATGGCTACACCTTC. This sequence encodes CASSSADRYYGYTF.

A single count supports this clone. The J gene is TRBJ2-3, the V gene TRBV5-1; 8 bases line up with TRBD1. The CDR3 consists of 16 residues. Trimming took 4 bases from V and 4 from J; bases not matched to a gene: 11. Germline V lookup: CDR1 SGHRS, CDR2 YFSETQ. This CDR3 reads CASSIGQGSVPDTQYF. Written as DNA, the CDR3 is TGCGCCAGCAGCATAGGACAGGGAAGCGTCCCAGATACGCAGTATTTT.